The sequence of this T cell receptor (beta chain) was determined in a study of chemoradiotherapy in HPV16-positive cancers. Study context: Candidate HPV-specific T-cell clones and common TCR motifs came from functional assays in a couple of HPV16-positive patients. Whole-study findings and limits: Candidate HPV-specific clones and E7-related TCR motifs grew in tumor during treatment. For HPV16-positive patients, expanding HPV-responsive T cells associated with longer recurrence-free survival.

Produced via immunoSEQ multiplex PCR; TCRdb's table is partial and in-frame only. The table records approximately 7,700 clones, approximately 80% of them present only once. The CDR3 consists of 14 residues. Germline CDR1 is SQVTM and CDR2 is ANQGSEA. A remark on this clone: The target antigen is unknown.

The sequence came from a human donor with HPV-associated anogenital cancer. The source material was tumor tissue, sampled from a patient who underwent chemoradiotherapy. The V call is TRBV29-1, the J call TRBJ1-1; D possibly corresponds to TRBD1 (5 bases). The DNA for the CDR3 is TGCAGTGTCTCAGCTCAGAGGGGAAACACTGAAGCTTTCTTT. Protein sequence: CSVSAQRGNTEAFF.